This TCR beta chain was captured by sequencing in a study of T cell responses to AZD1222 COVID-19 vaccine. Method: immunoSEQ multiplex PCR; TCRdb's copy keeps in-frame clones and lacks some. The table lists about 120,000 clones, around 90% of them singletons, with about 5.2% in the top ten. The CDR3 is made up of 16 amino acids. The V and J ends lost 5 bases and 6 bases respectively, with 19 bases between them. Germline lookup yields CDR1 SGHTA and CDR2 FQGTGA. The material sequenced was peripheral blood, taken on day 0 of AZD1222 vaccination. This TCR derives from an adult in good health. The rearrangement joins TRBV7-3 to TRBJ2-2, with a possible D match to TRBD1 (5 bases). CDR3 DNA: TGTGCCAGCAGCCCCCAGGGCAGGGATCGTGCCGGGGAGCTGTTTTTT. It is translated as CASSPQGRDRAGELFF.